The rows below give T cell receptor beta chains drawn from one sample of a study of radiation and T cells in renal cell carcinoma. Sequenced by immunoSEQ multiplex PCR; TCRdb stores in-frame clones only, minus some. The sample carries 50,000 to 65,000 clones, 60% to 85% recorded once. The starting material was blood, obtained from a patient whose treatment included radiotherapy and nephrectomy. These receptors all stem from a man aged 55-75 years with renal cell carcinoma. Each CDR3 is given with its conserved first and last residue. Fields, in order: D gene, J gene, clone size, V gene, CDR3 DNA, CDR3 protein. The D gene is left open where the match is weak. Rows give clone size only sometimes, using once, few, many, or a class for an expanded clone.

D gene: NA; J gene: TRBJ2-1; clone size: few; V gene: TRBV7-6; CDR3 DNA: TGTGCCAGCAGCTTAGGAAGGGCGAATACGCAGTTCTTC; CDR3 protein: CASSLGRANTQFF
D gene: TRBD2; J gene: TRBJ2-3; clone size: NA; V gene: TRBV2; CDR3 DNA: TGTGCCAGCAGTCCCCGGGTAGCGGGAGGTGGAGATACGCAGTATTTT; CDR3 protein: CASSPRVAGGGDTQYF
D gene: TRBD1; J gene: TRBJ1-1; clone size: few; V gene: TRBV25-1; CDR3 DNA: TGTGCCAGCAGTCCGGGACAGATGAACACTGAAGCTTTCTTT; CDR3 protein: CASSPGQMNTEAFF
D gene: NA; J gene: TRBJ2-5; clone size: NA; V gene: TRBV5-1; CDR3 DNA: TGCGCCAGCAGACAAGTGGCTAGCGCGTACCAAGAGACCCAGTACTTC; CDR3 protein: CASRQVASAYQETQYF
D gene: TRBD2; J gene: TRBJ2-2; clone size: NA; V gene: TRBV5-1; CDR3 DNA: TGCGCCAGCAGCACCGGGGGGGCCTATACCGGGGAGCTGTTTTTT; CDR3 protein: CASSTGGAYTGELFF
D gene: TRBD2; J gene: TRBJ2-5; clone size: NA; V gene: TRBV5-5; CDR3 DNA: TGTGCCAGCAGCTTGGCCCAACCGGGACTAGAGGAGACCCAGTACTTC; CDR3 protein: CASSLAQPGLEETQYF
D gene: TRBD2; J gene: TRBJ2-1; clone size: NA; V gene: TRBV15; CDR3 DNA: TGTGCCACCAGCAGACCCGGACTAGCGGGGGGGCCGGGGGAGCAGTTCTTC; CDR3 protein: CATSRPGLAGGPGEQFF
D gene: NA; J gene: TRBJ1-1; clone size: NA; V gene: TRBV2; CDR3 DNA: TGTGCCAGCAGGGTGGGGCGGACTGAAGCTTTCTTT; CDR3 protein: CASRVGRTEAFF
D gene: NA; J gene: TRBJ2-2; clone size: NA; V gene: TRBV7-9; CDR3 DNA: TGTGCCAGCAGCCTTCAGGGGAACACCGGGGAGCTGTTTTTT; CDR3 protein: CASSLQGNTGELFF
D gene: NA; J gene: TRBJ1-2; clone size: NA; V gene: TRBV4-1; CDR3 DNA: TGCGCCAGCAGCCAAGATCATTTGGCAGAAATTAACTATGGCTACACCTTC; CDR3 protein: CASSQDHLAEINYGYTF
D gene: TRBD1; J gene: TRBJ1-5; clone size: NA; V gene: TRBV19; CDR3 DNA: TGTGCCAGTAGTATCGGACAGGGGAGCAATCAGCCCCAGCATTTT; CDR3 protein: CASSIGQGSNQPQHF
D gene: TRBD2; J gene: TRBJ2-6; clone size: NA; V gene: TRBV27; CDR3 DNA: TGTGCCAGCCGAGCGGGAGTTTCCTCTGGGGCCAACGTCCTGACTTTC; CDR3 protein: CASRAGVSSGANVLTF
D gene: NA; J gene: TRBJ2-1; clone size: once; V gene: TRBV30; CDR3 DNA: TGTGCGTGGAGTTTCGGGGATGAGCAGTTCTTC; CDR3 protein: CAWSFGDEQFF
D gene: NA; J gene: TRBJ1-2; clone size: NA; V gene: TRBV15; CDR3 DNA: TGTGCCACCAGCAGAGGTAACGCGGTCCAGAACACTAACTATGGCTACACCTTC; CDR3 protein: CATSRGNAVQNTNYGYTF
D gene: TRBD1; J gene: TRBJ1-4; clone size: NA; V gene: TRBV11-3; CDR3 DNA: TGTGCCAGCAGTACCGGGACAGGGGGCGAAAAACTGTTTTTT; CDR3 protein: CASSTGTGGEKLFF
D gene: TRBD1; J gene: TRBJ1-4; clone size: few; V gene: TRBV9; CDR3 DNA: TGTGCCAGCAGCCAGGGGGCAACTAATGAAAAACTGTTTTTT; CDR3 protein: CASSQGATNEKLFF
D gene: NA; J gene: TRBJ2-3; clone size: NA; V gene: TRBV5-6; CDR3 DNA: TGTGCCAGCAGCTTGGGAGGGGCTTACACAGATACGCAGTATTTT; CDR3 protein: CASSLGGAYTDTQYF
D gene: NA; J gene: TRBJ2-2; clone size: NA; V gene: TRBV7-6; CDR3 DNA: TGTGCCAGCAGCTTTCGGCCTAACACCGGGGAGCTGTTTTTT; CDR3 protein: CASSFRPNTGELFF
D gene: NA; J gene: TRBJ1-2; clone size: NA; V gene: TRBV15; CDR3 DNA: TGTGCCACCAGCACCCTCGAGGTGGGGCGTATTGGTGTGGGCTATGGCTACACCTTC; CDR3 protein: CATSTLEVGRIGVGYGYTF
D gene: TRBD1; J gene: TRBJ2-2; clone size: NA; V gene: TRBV15; CDR3 DNA: TGTGCCACCAGCAGAGATGGAACAGGGGACACCGGGGAGCTGTTTTTT; CDR3 protein: CATSRDGTGDTGELFF
D gene: TRBD1; J gene: TRBJ1-1; clone size: NA; V gene: TRBV11-3; CDR3 DNA: TGTGCCAGCAGCCCCAGGACAGGGGGCACTGAAGCTTTCTTT; CDR3 protein: CASSPRTGGTEAFF
D gene: NA; J gene: TRBJ1-1; clone size: NA; V gene: TRBV19; CDR3 DNA: TGTGCCAGTAGTATTGGAACAGGGTGGTTATACGCATACGCGGACACTGAAGCTTTCTTT; CDR3 protein: CASSIGTGWLYAYADTEAFF
D gene: NA; J gene: TRBJ1-1; clone size: NA; V gene: TRBV9; CDR3 DNA: TGTGCCAGCAGCGTAGCGGGGGCGGCGAACACTGAAGCTTTCTTT; CDR3 protein: CASSVAGAANTEAFF
D gene: NA; J gene: TRBJ1-1; clone size: NA; V gene: TRBV7-2; CDR3 DNA: TGTGCCAGCAGCCTGGACGGGGTTAACACTGAAGCTTTCTTT; CDR3 protein: CASSLDGVNTEAFF
D gene: TRBD1; J gene: TRBJ1-3; clone size: NA; V gene: TRBV7-9; CDR3 DNA: TGTGCCAGCAGCATCGGGACAGGGAATGGGAACACCATATATTTT; CDR3 protein: CASSIGTGNGNTIYF
D gene: TRBD1; J gene: TRBJ2-3; clone size: NA; V gene: TRBV5-1; CDR3 DNA: TGCGCCAGCAGCTCAGGACAGGGGAGGTCAGATACGCAGTATTTT; CDR3 protein: CASSSGQGRSDTQYF
D gene: NA; J gene: TRBJ1-6; clone size: NA; V gene: TRBV7-9; CDR3 DNA: TGTGCCAGCAGCTTGGGGGGGTTGGGATCACCCCTCCACTTT; CDR3 protein: CASSLGGLGSPLHF
D gene: TRBD2; J gene: TRBJ2-3; clone size: NA; V gene: TRBV7-2; CDR3 DNA: TGTGCCAGCACCTGGGGGGGACTAGCGGCAGATACGCAGTATTTT; CDR3 protein: CASTWGGLAADTQYF
D gene: NA; J gene: TRBJ1-1; clone size: NA; V gene: TRBV2; CDR3 DNA: TGTGCCAGCAGTGTTGGGACAGAAGCTTTCTTT; CDR3 protein: CASSVGTEAFF
D gene: NA; J gene: TRBJ1-2; clone size: NA; V gene: TRBV4-1; CDR3 DNA: TGCGCCAGCACGGGTGACGTTACCTATGGCTACACCTTC; CDR3 protein: CASTGDVTYGYTF
D gene: NA; J gene: TRBJ1-4; clone size: NA; V gene: TRBV11-2; CDR3 DNA: TGTGCCAGCAGCTTAGGAAGCCTGAATGAAAAACTGTTTTTT; CDR3 protein: CASSLGSLNEKLFF
D gene: NA; J gene: TRBJ1-3; clone size: NA; V gene: TRBV6-1; CDR3 DNA: TGTGCCAGCAGGAAAGACCGGGCCTTCGGAAACACCATATATTTT; CDR3 protein: CASRKDRAFGNTIYF
D gene: NA; J gene: TRBJ2-5; clone size: NA; V gene: TRBV7-2; CDR3 DNA: TGTGCCAGCAGCTCCGGGCGGGGAGGCGAGACCCAGTACTTC; CDR3 protein: CASSSGRGGETQYF
D gene: NA; J gene: TRBJ1-2; clone size: few; V gene: TRBV7-9; CDR3 DNA: TGTGTACAGGGTTCCAACTATGGCTACACCTTC; CDR3 protein: CVQGSNYGYTF
D gene: NA; J gene: TRBJ2-1; clone size: once; V gene: TRBV9; CDR3 DNA: TGTGCCAGCAGCGTAGATGGGGGTCGCCCGAACTACAATGAGCAGTTCTTC; CDR3 protein: CASSVDGGRPNYNEQFF
D gene: NA; J gene: TRBJ2-2; clone size: NA; V gene: TRBV5-4; CDR3 DNA: TGTGCCAGCAGCTTGGACAGGCTGAACACCGGGGAGCTGTTTTTT; CDR3 protein: CASSLDRLNTGELFF
D gene: NA; J gene: TRBJ1-4; clone size: NA; V gene: TRBV5-1; CDR3 DNA: TGCGCCAGCAGCTCGGGGACGCCTCCTGGGAGTGAAAAACTGTTTTTT; CDR3 protein: CASSSGTPPGSEKLFF
D gene: TRBD2; J gene: TRBJ2-7; clone size: few; V gene: TRBV2; CDR3 DNA: TGTGCCAGCAGTGTAGGAGGGGAGGGCTACGAGCAGTACTTC; CDR3 protein: CASSVGGEGYEQYF
D gene: NA; J gene: TRBJ1-1; clone size: NA; V gene: TRBV6-5; CDR3 DNA: TGTGCCAGCAACCCCCTAGGGAGACAAGAAGCTTTCTTT; CDR3 protein: CASNPLGRQEAFF
D gene: NA; J gene: TRBJ1-2; clone size: NA; V gene: TRBV19; CDR3 DNA: TGTGCCAGTAGTCCGCAGAACGGACGATATGGCTACACCTTC; CDR3 protein: CASSPQNGRYGYTF
D gene: TRBD2; J gene: TRBJ2-7; clone size: NA; V gene: TRBV7-9; CDR3 DNA: TGTGCCAGCAGCTCGGGCTCTGGGGGGGTTGGCGAGCAGTACTTC; CDR3 protein: CASSSGSGGVGEQYF
D gene: NA; J gene: TRBJ2-3; clone size: NA; V gene: TRBV7-8; CDR3 DNA: TGTGCCAGCAGCTTTTGGAGTGGGGTGGGGGATACGCAGTATTTT; CDR3 protein: CASSFWSGVGDTQYF
D gene: NA; J gene: TRBJ2-6; clone size: NA; V gene: TRBV25-1; CDR3 DNA: TGTGCCAGCAGCCCGGAGACCTCTGGGGCCAACGTCCTGACTTTC; CDR3 protein: CASSPETSGANVLTF
D gene: TRBD2; J gene: TRBJ2-1; clone size: NA; V gene: TRBV18; CDR3 DNA: TGTGCCAGCTCATTTCCCGGGACTAGCGGCTACAATGAGCAGTTCTTC; CDR3 protein: CASSFPGTSGYNEQFF
D gene: TRBD1; J gene: TRBJ1-4; clone size: NA; V gene: TRBV7-8; CDR3 DNA: TGTGCCAGCAGCATACCTGGACAGGGGTTGAGTGAAAAACTGTTTTTT; CDR3 protein: CASSIPGQGLSEKLFF
D gene: TRBD1; J gene: TRBJ1-1; clone size: NA; V gene: TRBV2; CDR3 DNA: TGTGCCAGCAGTCCAGAACAGGGGGCGGAGAACACTGAAGCTTTCTTT; CDR3 protein: CASSPEQGAENTEAFF
D gene: NA; J gene: TRBJ2-3; clone size: NA; V gene: TRBV7-3; CDR3 DNA: TGTGCCAGCAGCCCCTCTGCCCAGGGTCATGATACGCAGTATTTT; CDR3 protein: CASSPSAQGHDTQYF